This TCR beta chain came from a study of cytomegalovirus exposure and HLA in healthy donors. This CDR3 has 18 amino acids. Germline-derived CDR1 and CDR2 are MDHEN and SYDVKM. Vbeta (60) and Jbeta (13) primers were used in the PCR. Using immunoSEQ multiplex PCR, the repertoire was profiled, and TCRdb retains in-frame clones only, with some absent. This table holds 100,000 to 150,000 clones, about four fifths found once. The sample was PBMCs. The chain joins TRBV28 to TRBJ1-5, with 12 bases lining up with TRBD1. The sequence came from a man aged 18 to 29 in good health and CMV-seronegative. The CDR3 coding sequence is TGTGCTATCAAGGGGGGGACAGGGGGCCCCGTTAGCAATCAGCCCCAGCATTTT. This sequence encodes CAIKGGTGGPVSNQPQHF.